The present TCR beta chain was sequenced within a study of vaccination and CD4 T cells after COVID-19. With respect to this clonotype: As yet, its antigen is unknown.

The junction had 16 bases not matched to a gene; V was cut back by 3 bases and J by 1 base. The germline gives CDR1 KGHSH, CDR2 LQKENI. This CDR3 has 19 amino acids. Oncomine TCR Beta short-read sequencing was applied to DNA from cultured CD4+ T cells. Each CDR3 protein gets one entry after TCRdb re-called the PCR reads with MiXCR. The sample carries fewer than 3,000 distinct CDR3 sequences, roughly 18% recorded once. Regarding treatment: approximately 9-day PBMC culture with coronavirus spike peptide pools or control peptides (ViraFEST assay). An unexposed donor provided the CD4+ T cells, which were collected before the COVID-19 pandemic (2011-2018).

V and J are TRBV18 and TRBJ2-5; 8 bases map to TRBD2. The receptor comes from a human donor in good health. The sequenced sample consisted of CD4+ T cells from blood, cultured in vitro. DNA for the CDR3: TGTGCCAGCTCACCCGACCCCTTAACCCTAGCGGGCCTCCAAGAGACCCAGTACTTC. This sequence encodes CASSPDPLTLAGLQETQYF.